Listed below are T cell receptor beta chains from one sample, sequenced in a study of blood T cells in healthy people across ages. MiXCR, applied by TCRdb to the 5' RACE reads, yields one record per CDR3 protein. The sample shows about 1.6 million distinct CDR3 sequences, approximately 32% of them seen only once. The source material was blood. All receptors come from a woman aged 25 to 39 in good health. Both conserved end residues are part of each CDR3. The order of the fields is V gene, clone size, CDR3 length, D gene, J gene, CDR3 DNA, CDR3 protein. The D gene is left open where the match is weak. For some rows the clone size is stated as once, few or many, or as a class when expanded; others skip it.

v_gene: TRBV15
abundance: -
len: 14
d_gene: -
j_gene: TRBJ2-1
CDR3nt: TGTGCCACCAGCAGAGATAATGGGCCAGCTCAGCAGTTCTTC
CDR3aa: CATSRDNGPAQQFF

v_gene: TRBV7-2
abundance: -
len: 15
d_gene: -
j_gene: TRBJ1-2
CDR3nt: TGTGCCGGCAGCCCGGACCTTTTGGTTAACTATGGCTACACCTTC
CDR3aa: CAGSPDLLVNYGYTF

v_gene: TRBV5-1
abundance: -
len: 15
d_gene: -
j_gene: TRBJ2-7
CDR3nt: TGCGCCAGCAGTCTACTACCGGGACCGCTCTACGAGCAGTACTTC
CDR3aa: CASSLLPGPLYEQYF

v_gene: TRBV27
abundance: many
len: 16
d_gene: TRBD1
j_gene: TRBJ2-7
CDR3nt: TGTGCCAGCAGTCCCCGAGGACAGGCACTCTCCTACGAGCAGTACTTC
CDR3aa: CASSPRGQALSYEQYF

v_gene: TRBV5-1
abundance: -
len: 15
d_gene: -
j_gene: TRBJ2-7
CDR3nt: TGCGCCAGCAGCTGGAAGCCTAGCCGATTCTACGAGCAGTACTTC
CDR3aa: CASSWKPSRFYEQYF

v_gene: TRBV20-1
abundance: -
len: 16
d_gene: TRBD2
j_gene: TRBJ2-3
CDR3nt: TGCAGTGCTATCCTCCGGACTAGCGGGACCGCAGATACGCAGTATTTT
CDR3aa: CSAILRTSGTADTQYF

v_gene: TRBV7-2
abundance: -
len: 15
d_gene: TRBD1
j_gene: TRBJ2-3
CDR3nt: TGTGCCAGCAGCTTATGGGACAGGGGCGACGATACGCAGTATTTT
CDR3aa: CASSLWDRGDDTQYF

v_gene: TRBV28
abundance: few
len: 11
d_gene: -
j_gene: TRBJ1-1
CDR3nt: TGTGCCAGCAGTTTACCGTCTGAAGCTTTCTTT
CDR3aa: CASSLPSEAFF

v_gene: TRBV29-1
abundance: few
len: 14
d_gene: -
j_gene: TRBJ1-2
CDR3nt: TGCAGCGTTGAAGACTGGTACAGGGCCTATGGCTACACCTTC
CDR3aa: CSVEDWYRAYGYTF

v_gene: TRBV4-2
abundance: -
len: 16
d_gene: TRBD2
j_gene: TRBJ2-3
CDR3nt: TGTGCCAGCAGCCGGATAGCGGGAGGGAGGGCAGATACGCAGTATTTT
CDR3aa: CASSRIAGGRADTQYF

v_gene: TRBV5-5
abundance: few
len: 13
d_gene: -
j_gene: TRBJ1-4
CDR3nt: TGTGCCAGCAGCTTGGTCGGGAATGAAAAACTGTTTTTT
CDR3aa: CASSLVGNEKLFF

v_gene: TRBV21-1
abundance: few
len: 16
d_gene: -
j_gene: TRBJ2-7
CDR3nt: TGTGCCAGCAGCAAATGGTCCGGGGGAGCCTTGAGTGAGCAGTACTTC
CDR3aa: CASSKWSGGALSEQYF

v_gene: TRBV15
abundance: -
len: 14
d_gene: TRBD1
j_gene: TRBJ2-7
CDR3nt: TGTGCCACCAGCAGAGGACAGGGCGCCTACGAGCAGTACTTC
CDR3aa: CATSRGQGAYEQYF

v_gene: TRBV18
abundance: -
len: 16
d_gene: -
j_gene: TRBJ2-1
CDR3nt: TGTGCCAGCTCACCACGGAGCGGGTGGGTCTACAATGAGCAGTTCTTC
CDR3aa: CASSPRSGWVYNEQFF

v_gene: TRBV28
abundance: -
len: 11
d_gene: -
j_gene: TRBJ2-1
CDR3nt: TGTGCCAGCAGCCTGGTTAGCCGTGCGTTCTTC
CDR3aa: CASSLVSRAFF

v_gene: TRBV15
abundance: few
len: 16
d_gene: -
j_gene: TRBJ2-1
CDR3nt: TGTGCCACCAGTCTTGAACGGCGGGGTATAAGTAATGAGCAGTTCTTC
CDR3aa: CATSLERRGISNEQFF

v_gene: TRBV24-1
abundance: -
len: 17
d_gene: TRBD2
j_gene: TRBJ2-7
CDR3nt: TGTGCCACCAGTGACTTCGGCCTAGCGGGAGGCCCCTACGAGCAGTACTTC
CDR3aa: CATSDFGLAGGPYEQYF

v_gene: TRBV7-6
abundance: few
len: 16
d_gene: -
j_gene: TRBJ1-2
CDR3nt: TGTGTCAGCAGTCAGGGCAGCCAAGGAAAGGCCTATGGCTACACCTTC
CDR3aa: CVSSQGSQGKAYGYTF

v_gene: TRBV28
abundance: -
len: 20
d_gene: TRBD2
j_gene: TRBJ2-6
CDR3nt: TGTGCCAGCAGTTTAGTCCCACTAGCGGGAGTAGGCTCTGGGGCCAACGTCCTGACTTTC
CDR3aa: CASSLVPLAGVGSGANVLTF

v_gene: TRBV28
abundance: -
len: 13
d_gene: -
j_gene: TRBJ1-1
CDR3nt: TGTGCCAGCAGTTTAATGGGGTACACTGAAGCTTTCTTT
CDR3aa: CASSLMGYTEAFF

v_gene: TRBV5-1
abundance: -
len: 15
d_gene: TRBD2
j_gene: TRBJ2-1
CDR3nt: TGCGCCAGCAACCCAACAGCGGGAGGAAACAATGAGCAGTTCTTC
CDR3aa: CASNPTAGGNNEQFF

v_gene: TRBV30
abundance: -
len: 15
d_gene: -
j_gene: TRBJ1-1
CDR3nt: TGTGCCTGGCGTATTTTGGGGGGGATGAACACTGAAGCTTTCTTT
CDR3aa: CAWRILGGMNTEAFF

v_gene: TRBV11-2
abundance: few
len: 14
d_gene: -
j_gene: TRBJ2-7
CDR3nt: TGTGCCAGCAGCACTAACGACCACTCCTACGAGCAGTACTTC
CDR3aa: CASSTNDHSYEQYF

v_gene: TRBV6-1
abundance: -
len: 14
d_gene: -
j_gene: TRBJ1-1
CDR3nt: TGTGCCAGCACCCCGGGACGAGCGAACACTGAAGCTTTCTTT
CDR3aa: CASTPGRANTEAFF

v_gene: TRBV20-1
abundance: many
len: 14
d_gene: TRBD1
j_gene: TRBJ2-1
CDR3nt: TGCAGTGCGATGGACAGGACGATTTACAATGAGCAGTTCTTC
CDR3aa: CSAMDRTIYNEQFF

v_gene: TRBV4-2
abundance: many
len: 16
d_gene: -
j_gene: TRBJ2-7
CDR3nt: TGTGCCAGCAGCCAAGATCTGGGCAGCGCGAACTACGAGCAGTACTTC
CDR3aa: CASSQDLGSANYEQYF

v_gene: TRBV20-1
abundance: -
len: 14
d_gene: TRBD1
j_gene: TRBJ2-1
CDR3nt: TGCAGTGCTCCCCGGGACAGGGGGGTTTATCGGCAGTTCTTT
CDR3aa: CSAPRDRGVYRQFF

v_gene: TRBV20-1
abundance: -
len: 14
d_gene: TRBD2
j_gene: TRBJ2-5
CDR3nt: TGCAGTGCTATTCCGGGACTAGCGGGAGGGACCCAGTACTTC
CDR3aa: CSAIPGLAGGTQYF

v_gene: TRBV6-6
abundance: -
len: 15
d_gene: TRBD1
j_gene: TRBJ2-7
CDR3nt: TGTGCCAGCAGTGGCCAGACAGGGAACACCTACGAGCAGTACTTC
CDR3aa: CASSGQTGNTYEQYF

v_gene: TRBV7-3
abundance: many
len: 18
d_gene: TRBD2
j_gene: TRBJ2-7
CDR3nt: TGTGCCAGCAGCTTAGGGACTAGCGGGGGCTCTCGGGCATACGAGCAGTACTTC
CDR3aa: CASSLGTSGGSRAYEQYF

v_gene: TRBV5-6
abundance: -
len: 14
d_gene: -
j_gene: TRBJ1-1
CDR3nt: TGTGCCAGCAGCTTGGAGGGGGACGGAACTGAAGCTTTCTTT
CDR3aa: CASSLEGDGTEAFF

v_gene: TRBV5-4
abundance: -
len: 17
d_gene: -
j_gene: TRBJ2-5
CDR3nt: TGTGCCAGCAGCCCCACGGGACAACTCGCTCCTCAAGAGACCCAGTACTTC
CDR3aa: CASSPTGQLAPQETQYF

v_gene: TRBV29-1
abundance: -
len: 13
d_gene: -
j_gene: TRBJ1-6
CDR3nt: TGCAGCGCCTCGGACACTCTTGGTTCACCCCTCCACTTT
CDR3aa: CSASDTLGSPLHF

v_gene: TRBV7-9
abundance: -
len: 9
d_gene: -
j_gene: TRBJ1-1
CDR3nt: TGTGCCATCGCCACTGAAGCTTTCTTT
CDR3aa: CAIATEAFF

v_gene: TRBV7-9
abundance: few
len: 13
d_gene: -
j_gene: TRBJ1-1
CDR3nt: TGTGCCGGTAAGCCGGGGGTGAACACTGAAGCTTTCTTT
CDR3aa: CAGKPGVNTEAFF

v_gene: TRBV20-1
abundance: -
len: 14
d_gene: -
j_gene: TRBJ2-2
CDR3nt: TGCAGTGCTCACCAGAGGGGGTTCACCGGGGAGCTGTTTTTT
CDR3aa: CSAHQRGFTGELFF

v_gene: TRBV6-1
abundance: -
len: 13
d_gene: -
j_gene: TRBJ1-2
CDR3nt: TGTGCCAGCAGTGATACCGGGGGATCTGGCTACACCTTC
CDR3aa: CASSDTGGSGYTF

v_gene: TRBV7-9
abundance: few
len: 14
d_gene: TRBD2
j_gene: TRBJ2-1
CDR3nt: TGTGCCAGCAGCTTCCACGCAGGGACTAGTGAGCAGTTCTTC
CDR3aa: CASSFHAGTSEQFF

v_gene: TRBV6-1
abundance: few
len: 18
d_gene: TRBD1
j_gene: TRBJ2-5
CDR3nt: TGTGCCAGCAGTGAAGCCCCCCTCTTGACGACAGGGCAAGAGACCCAGTACTTC
CDR3aa: CASSEAPLLTTGQETQYF

v_gene: TRBV5-1
abundance: -
len: 17
d_gene: TRBD1
j_gene: TRBJ1-1
CDR3nt: TGCGCCAGCATTAGGATACTCCTGGGACAGGGGGATGGTGAAGCTTTCTTT
CDR3aa: CASIRILLGQGDGEAFF

v_gene: TRBV30
abundance: -
len: 13
d_gene: -
j_gene: TRBJ1-4
CDR3nt: TGTGCCTGGAACGGGGGCAATAATGAAAAACGGTTTTTT
CDR3aa: CAWNGGNNEKRFF

v_gene: TRBV20-1
abundance: many
len: 14
d_gene: -
j_gene: TRBJ2-5
CDR3nt: TGCAGTGCTAGGTTTGGCTGGCAGAAAGAGACCCAGTACTTC
CDR3aa: CSARFGWQKETQYF

v_gene: TRBV18
abundance: many
len: 13
d_gene: -
j_gene: TRBJ2-3
CDR3nt: TGTGCCAGCTCGTCCAATCCGGGAGATACGCAGTATTTT
CDR3aa: CASSSNPGDTQYF

v_gene: TRBV20-1
abundance: -
len: 14
d_gene: -
j_gene: TRBJ1-1
CDR3nt: TGCAGAGTAGCACTCCTTGGGTTTAACGCTGAAGCTTTCTTT
CDR3aa: CRVALLGFNAEAFF

v_gene: TRBV20-1
abundance: -
len: 15
d_gene: TRBD2
j_gene: TRBJ2-7
CDR3nt: TGCAGTGTTAGCCCGACTAGCGGCACTACCTACGAGCAGTACTTC
CDR3aa: CSVSPTSGTTYEQYF

v_gene: TRBV12-3/TRBV12-4
abundance: -
len: 14
d_gene: TRBD1
j_gene: TRBJ2-1
CDR3nt: TGTGCCAGCAGTTCCAGGGGGAACTACAATGAGCAGTTCTTC
CDR3aa: CASSSRGNYNEQFF

v_gene: TRBV12-3/TRBV12-4
abundance: many
len: 13
d_gene: -
j_gene: TRBJ2-7
CDR3nt: TGTGCCAGCAGTTTAGCGTATCCCTACGAGCAGTACTTC
CDR3aa: CASSLAYPYEQYF

v_gene: TRBV20-1
abundance: -
len: 15
d_gene: TRBD1
j_gene: TRBJ1-2
CDR3nt: TGCAGTGCTAGAGATCAGGGACAGGGGCTGGGTGGCTACACCTTC
CDR3aa: CSARDQGQGLGGYTF

v_gene: TRBV15
abundance: -
len: 15
d_gene: -
j_gene: TRBJ2-2
CDR3nt: TGTGCCACCAGTACCGGGACAACAAACACCGGGGAGCTGTTTTTT
CDR3aa: CATSTGTTNTGELFF

v_gene: TRBV4-2
abundance: many
len: 14
d_gene: -
j_gene: TRBJ2-3
CDR3nt: TGTGCCAGCAGCCCCCTGGAGGGCACAGATACGCAGTATTTT
CDR3aa: CASSPLEGTDTQYF

v_gene: TRBV21-1
abundance: -
len: 16
d_gene: -
j_gene: TRBJ2-3
CDR3nt: TGTGCCAGCAGCCCCCTTATCCCCGACAGCACAGATACGCAGTATTTT
CDR3aa: CASSPLIPDSTDTQYF

v_gene: TRBV5-1
abundance: -
len: 16
d_gene: TRBD1
j_gene: TRBJ2-3
CDR3nt: TGCGCCAGCAGCTTGGCCTTGGGACAGTACACAGATACGCAGTATTTT
CDR3aa: CASSLALGQYTDTQYF

v_gene: TRBV7-7
abundance: -
len: 15
d_gene: -
j_gene: TRBJ2-6
CDR3nt: TGTGCCAGCAGCGAAGGACAACCTGGGGCCAACGTCCTGACTTTC
CDR3aa: CASSEGQPGANVLTF

v_gene: TRBV6-6
abundance: -
len: 15
d_gene: TRBD2
j_gene: TRBJ2-1
CDR3nt: TGTGCCAGCAGTCCGGGGGGGTCCGAACAATATGAGCAGTTCTTC
CDR3aa: CASSPGGSEQYEQFF

v_gene: TRBV30
abundance: -
len: 15
d_gene: TRBD1
j_gene: TRBJ2-5
CDR3nt: TGTGCCTGGAGAAGCGGGACAGGGGGATTAGAGACCCAGTACTTC
CDR3aa: CAWRSGTGGLETQYF

v_gene: TRBV29-1
abundance: few
len: 15
d_gene: -
j_gene: TRBJ2-7
CDR3nt: TGCAGCGTGGCCACAGGCCCCTCGAGCTCCTACGAGCAGTACTTC
CDR3aa: CSVATGPSSSYEQYF

v_gene: TRBV20-1
abundance: few
len: 13
d_gene: TRBD1
j_gene: TRBJ2-3
CDR3nt: TGCAGTGCTGGGACAGGCCCAACAGATACGCAGTATTTT
CDR3aa: CSAGTGPTDTQYF

v_gene: TRBV20-1
abundance: few
len: 17
d_gene: -
j_gene: TRBJ2-7
CDR3nt: TGCAGTGCTAGAGATGGGAATCGACAGGCGATTTCTTACGAGCAGTACTTC
CDR3aa: CSARDGNRQAISYEQYF

v_gene: TRBV20-1
abundance: -
len: 14
d_gene: -
j_gene: TRBJ2-3
CDR3nt: TGCAGTGCTTCCGAGGTCTTGGACACAGATACGCAGTATTTT
CDR3aa: CSASEVLDTDTQYF

v_gene: TRBV20-1
abundance: -
len: 15
d_gene: TRBD2
j_gene: TRBJ2-7
CDR3nt: TGCAGTGCTAGAGAACTAGCGGGGGATACCTACGAGCAGTACTTC
CDR3aa: CSARELAGDTYEQYF